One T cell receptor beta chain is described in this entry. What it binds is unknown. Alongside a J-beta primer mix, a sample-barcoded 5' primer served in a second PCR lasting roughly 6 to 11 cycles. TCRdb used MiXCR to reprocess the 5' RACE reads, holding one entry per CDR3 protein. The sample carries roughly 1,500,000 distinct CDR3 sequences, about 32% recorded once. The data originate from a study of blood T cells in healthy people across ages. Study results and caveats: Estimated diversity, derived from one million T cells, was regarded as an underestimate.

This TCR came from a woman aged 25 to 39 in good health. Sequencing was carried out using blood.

The DNA for the CDR3 is TGTGCCAGCGGACCGCTCAGGGAACTCTATGGCTACACCTTC. It specifies CASGPLRELYGYTF. V gene TRBV12-3 or TRBV12-4 combines with J gene TRBJ1-2; TRBD1 might be the D (5 bases). V was cut by 8 bases and J by 4 bases, with 17 bases left in between. This CDR3 comprises 14 residues.